Listed here is a single T cell receptor (beta chain). This CDR3 is 13 amino acids long. The V end was cut by 6 bases, the J end by 8 bases, with 13 bases between. Germline V gene lookup returns CDR1 LNHNV and CDR2 YYDKDF (reference sequence). Flow cytometry had shown expanded CD8+CD57+ cells in the patients chosen for sequencing. These data belong to a study of CD8+CD57+ T cells in acquired aplastic anemia. The TCR beta profiling, which covered VDJ combination and CDR3 sequence, was carried out using genomic DNA as the template. MiXCR was run by TCRdb on the reads, yielding one entry per CDR3 protein. The data show about 180,000 distinct CDR3 sequences, about 60% seen once.

The sequenced sample consisted of sorted CD4+, CD8+, or CD8+CD57+ T cells (not recorded which) from PBMCs. The sequence derives from a human donor with aplastic anemia. The chain has TRBV15 and TRBJ2-2; D not resolved. CDR3 sequence reads: CATSGHITGELFF. CDR3 nucleotides: TGTGCCACCAGTGGCCACATAACGGGGGAGCTGTTTTTT. Combining the CDR3 with reference TRBV15 and TRBJ2-2 gives the whole variable domain DAMVIQNPRYQVTQFGKPVTLSCSQTLNHNVMYWYQQKSSQAPKLLFHYYDKDFNNEADTPDNFQSRRPNTSFCFLDIRSPGLGDTAMYLCATSGHITGELFFGEGSRLTVL.